This T cell receptor beta chain originates from a study of blood T cell repertoires in COVID-19. Measured with immunoSEQ multiplex PCR; TCRdb has only the in-frame clones, and not every one. Among about 320,000 clones listed, 85% were seen once. Germline assignment: CDR1 SGHAT and CDR2 FQNNGV. With 4 bases clipped from V and 1 base from J, the junction kept 4 bases outside the gene matches. This CDR3 comprises 16 residues. The specimen sequenced was peripheral blood. The rearrangement uses TRBV11-2 and TRBJ2-6; 7 bases line up with TRBD2. This sequence originates from a human donor in a cohort sampled during active COVID-19. Here the CDR3 DNA reads TGTGCCAGCAGCTCTCGCGGGAGATCTGGGGCCAACGTCCTGACTTTC. The encoded protein is CASSSRGRSGANVLTF.